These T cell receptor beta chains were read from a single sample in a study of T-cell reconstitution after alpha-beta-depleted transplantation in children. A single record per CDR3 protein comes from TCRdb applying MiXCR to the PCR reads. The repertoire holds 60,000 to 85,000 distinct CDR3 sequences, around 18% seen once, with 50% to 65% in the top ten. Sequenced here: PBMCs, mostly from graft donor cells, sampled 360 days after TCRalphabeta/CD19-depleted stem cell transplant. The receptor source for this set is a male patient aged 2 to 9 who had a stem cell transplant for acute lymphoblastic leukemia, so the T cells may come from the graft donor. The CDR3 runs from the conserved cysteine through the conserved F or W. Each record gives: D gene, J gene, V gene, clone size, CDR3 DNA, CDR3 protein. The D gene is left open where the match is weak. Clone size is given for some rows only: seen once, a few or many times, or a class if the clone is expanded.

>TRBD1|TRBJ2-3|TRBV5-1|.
TGCGCCAGCAGCTTGGACCCCCGGGACAGGGGAAGACTGGGAGATACGCAGTATTTT
CASSLDPRDRGRLGDTQYF
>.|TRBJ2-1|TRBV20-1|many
TGCAGTGCTAGAGGGGCGGGGCGGCCTTACAATGAGCAGTTCTTC
CSARGAGRPYNEQFF
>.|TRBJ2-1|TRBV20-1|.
TGCAGTGCTAGGGGTGTTTCGGGAGTCTCCTACAATGAGCAGTTCTTC
CSARGVSGVSYNEQFF
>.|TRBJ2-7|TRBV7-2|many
TGTGCCAGCAGCCCCGATCACGCTGGCTACGAGCAGTACTTC
CASSPDHAGYEQYF
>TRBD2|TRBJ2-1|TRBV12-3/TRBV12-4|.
TGTGCCAGCAGTTTCGGGGCTAGCGGCAAATCCACCAATGAGCAGTTCTTC
CASSFGASGKSTNEQFF
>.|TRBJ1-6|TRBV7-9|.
TGTGCCAGCAGCTCCTTTGGGGATTCACCCCTCCACTTT
CASSSFGDSPLHF
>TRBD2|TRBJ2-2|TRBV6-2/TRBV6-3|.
TGTGCCAGCTATCTAGCGGAGAACACCGGGGAGCTGTTTTTT
CASYLAENTGELFF
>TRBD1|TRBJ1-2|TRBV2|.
TGTGCCAGACCAAATATTGGGACAGATGGCTACACCTTC
CARPNIGTDGYTF
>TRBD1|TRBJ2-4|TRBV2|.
TGTGCCAGCAGTGGGACAGGCTGGGGCAAAAACATTCAGTACTTC
CASSGTGWGKNIQYF
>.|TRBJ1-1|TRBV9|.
TGTGCCAGCAGCTCCCCCTACGCCGGGACAGAAGCTTTCTTT
CASSSPYAGTEAFF
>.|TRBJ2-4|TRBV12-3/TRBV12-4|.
TGTGCCAGCAGTTTTTGGGGGATTGGGATTCAGTACTTC
CASSFWGIGIQYF
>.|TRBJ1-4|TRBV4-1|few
TGCGCCAGCAGCCAAGGCGAGAGGGAAAAACTGTTTTTT
CASSQGEREKLFF
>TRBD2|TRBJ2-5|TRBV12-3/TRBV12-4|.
TGTGCCAGCAGTCCAGGGACTAGCAAGCCGCAAGAGACCCAGTACTTC
CASSPGTSKPQETQYF
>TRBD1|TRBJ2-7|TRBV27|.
TGTGCCAGCAGCCCTCGTCGGACAGGGGTCTACGAGCAGTACTTC
CASSPRRTGVYEQYF
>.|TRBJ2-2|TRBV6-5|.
TGTGCCAGCAGTTACTCAGGGTACACCGGGGAGCTGTTTTTT
CASSYSGYTGELFF
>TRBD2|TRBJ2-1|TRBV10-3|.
TGTGCCATCAGTGAGGGGCCCCATAGCGGGAGTTCCTACAATGAGCAGTTCTTC
CAISEGPHSGSSYNEQFF
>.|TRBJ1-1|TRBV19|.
TGTGCCAGTAGTCTCATAGGGGGGCGAGGGACTGAAGCTTTCTTT
CASSLIGGRGTEAFF
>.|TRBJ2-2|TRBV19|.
TGTGCCAGTAGTAACTGGGGGCCGAACACCGGGGAGCTGTTTTTT
CASSNWGPNTGELFF
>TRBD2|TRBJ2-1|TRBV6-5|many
TGTGCCAGCAGTTCACTAGCGGGAGGAATCAATGAGCAGTTCTTC
CASSSLAGGINEQFF
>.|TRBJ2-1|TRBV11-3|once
TGTGCCAGCAGCTTCACAGGGTACAATGAGCAGTTCTTC
CASSFTGYNEQFF
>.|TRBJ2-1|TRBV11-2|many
TGTGCCAGCAGTTCCCAGGGGTTCAGCTCCTACAATGAGCAGTTCTTC
CASSSQGFSSYNEQFF
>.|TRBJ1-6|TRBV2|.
TGTGCCAGCAGGGTGAGGGGATCCCTCCACTTT
CASRVRGSLHF
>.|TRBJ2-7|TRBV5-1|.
TGCGCCAGCAGCTTGTCTCTTCGTCAGGGAAGCTACGAGCAGTACTTC
CASSLSLRQGSYEQYF